These T cell receptor beta chains were read from a single sample in a study of early T cells in non-severe SARS-CoV-2 infection. TCRdb ran MiXCR on the 5' RACE reads and lists one entry per CDR3 protein. The sample shows about 110,000 distinct CDR3 sequences, roughly 11% of them seen only once. Sequencing used whole blood. The source of these receptors is an adult who was a healthcare worker with PCR-confirmed SARS-CoV-2 infection or an uninfected control (not recorded which). CDR3s include the opening cysteine and the closing phenylalanine or tryptophan. A D gene is named only where the DNA matches it firmly. Not all rows give a size; the values are once, few, many and, for expanded clones, a class.

D	V	size	J	CDR3	DNA
.	TRBV6-1	few	TRBJ2-1	CASTPGGPDEQFF	TGTGCCAGCACCCCTGGCGGCCCCGATGAGCAGTTCTTC
.	TRBV20-1	.	TRBJ1-2	CSALPLSGIDHGYTF	TGCAGTGCCCTCCCCCTCTCAGGGATAGATCATGGCTACACCTTC
.	TRBV9	many	TRBJ2-1	CASSVESDAIFSSYNEQFF	TGTGCCAGCAGCGTAGAGTCGGACGCGATATTCAGCTCCTACAATGAGCAGTTCTTC
.	TRBV5-1	.	TRBJ2-1	CASSPGGGSEQFF	TGCGCCAGCAGCCCCGGAGGGGGCAGTGAGCAGTTCTTC
.	TRBV9	many	TRBJ1-2	CASSPRAANYGYTF	TGTGCCAGCAGCCCCCGGGCAGCGAACTATGGCTACACCTTC
TRBD2	TRBV11-1	.	TRBJ2-5	CASSSLAGGQETQYF	TGTGCCAGCAGCTCCTTAGCGGGAGGACAAGAGACCCAGTACTTC
TRBD1	TRBV29-1	few	TRBJ1-1	CSVEGRGLDEAFF	TGCAGCGTTGAAGGAAGGGGGCTTGATGAAGCTTTCTTT
.	TRBV6-5	many	TRBJ2-2	CASSYRAYGAGELFF	TGTGCCAGCAGTTACCGAGCCTATGGCGCCGGGGAGCTGTTTTTT
TRBD2	TRBV6-2/TRBV6-3	.	TRBJ2-7	CASSYLVAGSYLYEQYF	TGTGCCAGCAGTTACTTGGTAGCGGGGAGCTATCTCTACGAGCAGTACTTC
.	TRBV6-2/TRBV6-3	few	TRBJ2-7	CASSFNSGSYEQYF	TGTGCCAGCAGTTTCAATAGCGGATCCTACGAGCAGTACTTC
TRBD2	TRBV20-1	few	TRBJ2-3	CSASAFSSGYTDTQYF	TGCAGTGCTAGCGCCTTTTCTAGCGGCTACACAGATACGCAGTATTTT
.	TRBV27	many	TRBJ1-5	CASWDSGQPQHF	TGTGCCAGTTGGGATTCGGGGCAGCCCCAGCATTTT
TRBD1	TRBV7-2	many	TRBJ2-4	CASSWGFGQGNIQYF	TGTGCCAGCAGCTGGGGATTCGGACAGGGAAACATTCAGTACTTC
.	TRBV10-3	few	TRBJ1-1	CAIRRTVGTEAFF	TGTGCCATCAGGAGGACCGTGGGCACTGAAGCTTTCTTT
.	TRBV12-3/TRBV12-4	many	TRBJ2-1	CASSEGGGHEQFF	TGTGCCAGCAGCGAGGGAGGGGGGCATGAGCAGTTCTTC
.	TRBV29-1	few	TRBJ2-2	CSVQNRTGELFF	TGCAGCGTTCAGAACAGGACCGGGGAGCTGTTTTTT
.	TRBV20-1	many	TRBJ2-7	CSASGNTYEQYF	TGCAGTGCTAGCGGGAATACCTACGAGCAGTACTTC
TRBD1	TRBV10-2	few	TRBJ1-5	CASSGQVAQPQHF	TGCGCCAGCTCGGGACAGGTCGCTCAGCCCCAGCATTTT
TRBD2	TRBV28	few	TRBJ2-5	CASRVSGTSVETQYF	TGTGCCAGCAGGGTTTCCGGGACTAGCGTAGAGACCCAGTACTTC
.	TRBV7-9	many	TRBJ1-2	CASSFNRNYGYTF	TGTGCCAGCAGCTTTAATCGGAACTATGGCTACACCTTC
.	TRBV7-9	.	TRBJ1-1	CASSFMPTEAFF	TGTGCCAGCAGCTTCATGCCCACTGAAGCTTTCTTT
.	TRBV5-1	few	TRBJ2-3	CASSPGAMGDTQYF	TGCGCCAGCAGCCCCGGGGCGATGGGAGATACGCAGTATTTT
.	TRBV3-1	.	TRBJ2-3	CASSQDERFTDTQYF	TGTGCCAGCAGCCAAGATGAAAGGTTCACAGATACGCAGTATTTT
.	TRBV7-2	.	TRBJ2-2	CASSFVGGGNTGELFF	TGTGCCAGCAGCTTTGTCGGAGGGGGCAACACCGGGGAGCTGTTTTTT
.	TRBV5-4	many	TRBJ2-2	CASSSIQGSNTGELFF	TGTGCCAGCAGCTCGATCCAGGGGTCGAACACCGGGGAGCTGTTTTTT
.	TRBV27	.	TRBJ2-3	CASGQFTDAQYF	TGTGCCAGTGGACAGTTCACAGATGCGCAGTATTTT
.	TRBV24-1	few	TRBJ2-5	CATSDLQGYQETQYF	TGTGCCACCAGTGATTTGCAGGGGTACCAAGAGACCCAGTACTTC
TRBD1	TRBV7-2	many	TRBJ1-2	CASSRDRTHGYTF	TGTGCCAGCAGCCGGGACAGGACCCATGGCTACACCTTC
TRBD2	TRBV20-1	few	TRBJ2-3	CSAREGGGTDTQYF	TGCAGTGCTAGAGAGGGAGGGGGCACAGATACGCAGTATTTT
.	TRBV6-6	few	TRBJ1-4	CASKRTTNEKLFF	TGTGCCAGCAAACGGACAACTAATGAAAAACTGTTTTTT
.	TRBV2	.	TRBJ1-5	CASTNGVPGWPQHF	TGTGCCAGCACAAACGGAGTCCCGGGGTGGCCCCAGCATTTT
.	TRBV7-2	few	TRBJ2-7	CASRTGQKYEQYF	TGTGCCAGCAGAACCGGACAGAAGTACGAGCAGTACTTC
.	TRBV29-1	.	TRBJ1-1	CSVEGEAFF	TGCAGCGTTGAGGGAGAAGCTTTCTTT
.	TRBV18	few	TRBJ2-5	CASSPPGGSSETQYF	TGTGCCAGCTCACCACCGGGGGGCAGTTCCGAGACCCAGTACTTC
.	TRBV9	.	TRBJ2-2	CASSPRWAPGVNTGELFF	TGTGCCAGCAGCCCAAGATGGGCCCCTGGGGTGAACACCGGGGAGCTGTTTTTT
.	TRBV20-1	many	TRBJ2-1	CSASQTVGFGNYNEQFF	TGCAGTGCTAGTCAGACAGTGGGCTTTGGAAATTACAATGAGCAGTTCTTC
.	TRBV10-3	.	TRBJ2-6	CAISGNNPASGANVLTF	TGTGCCATCAGTGGGAACAACCCAGCCTCTGGGGCCAACGTCCTGACTTTC
TRBD1	TRBV29-1	.	TRBJ1-1	CSVEGQSTEAFF	TGCAGCGTTGAGGGACAGTCCACTGAAGCTTTCTTT
.	TRBV5-4	many	TRBJ1-1	CASSKGELNTEAFF	TGTGCCAGCAGCAAAGGGGAGTTGAACACTGAAGCTTTCTTT
.	TRBV28	few	TRBJ2-7	CASSLLGPGAYEQYF	TGTGCCAGCAGTTTATTGGGTCCGGGGGCCTACGAGCAGTACTTC
TRBD1	TRBV4-1	.	TRBJ2-1	CASSPGTAFGGEQFF	TGCGCCAGCAGCCCTGGGACAGCATTCGGCGGGGAGCAGTTCTTC
.	TRBV5-6	many	TRBJ2-7	CASSLEGFLSEQYF	TGTGCCAGCAGCTTGGAGGGCTTCCTGAGCGAGCAGTACTTC
TRBD2	TRBV27	many	TRBJ2-1	CASSLAGGYYNEQFF	TGTGCCAGCAGTTTAGCGGGAGGGTACTACAATGAGCAGTTCTTC
.	TRBV10-3	many	TRBJ1-1	CAISELNTEAFF	TGTGCCATCAGTGAACTGAACACTGAAGCTTTCTTT
.	TRBV12-3/TRBV12-4	.	TRBJ2-1	CASSKGVYNEQFF	TGTGCCAGCAGCAAGGGGGTTTACAATGAGCAGTTCTTC
.	TRBV7-2	many	TRBJ2-5	CASSFRPGEETQYF	TGTGCCAGCAGCTTTCGGCCAGGGGAAGAGACCCAGTACTTC
TRBD1	TRBV6-2/TRBV6-3	many	TRBJ2-2	CASRSRGPGELFF	TGTGCCAGCAGATCGAGGGGGCCCGGGGAGCTGTTTTTT
.	TRBV7-2	few	TRBJ1-2	CASRPGGHYGYTF	TGTGCCAGCAGACCTGGGGGTCACTATGGCTACACCTTC
.	TRBV11-3	many	TRBJ2-1	CASSGRQEQGQFF	TGTGCCAGCAGCGGTCGACAGGAACAAGGGCAGTTCTTC
.	TRBV12-3/TRBV12-4	few	TRBJ2-1	CASSLGSGRNEQFF	TGTGCCAGCAGTTTAGGGTCGGGACGGAATGAGCAGTTCTTC
TRBD1	TRBV15	.	TRBJ2-7	CATSRGGARGHGEQYF	TGTGCCACCAGCAGAGGGGGCGCCAGGGGGCATGGAGAGCAGTACTTC
.	TRBV18	many	TRBJ2-5	CASRKGQETQYF	TGTGCCAGCCGGAAGGGCCAAGAGACCCAGTACTTC